This is a list of T cell receptor beta chains from one sample in a study of HIV-infected patients and healthy controls. A single record per CDR3 protein comes from TCRdb applying MiXCR to the 5' RACE reads. The repertoire consists of around 8,600 distinct CDR3 sequences, with about 7.3% occurring once and the leading ten covering almost 35%. The input for sequencing was blood, taken before antiretroviral therapy. The receptor source for this set is an adult with HIV infection. The donor label of this sample is uncertain. CDR3s include the opening cysteine and the closing phenylalanine or tryptophan. The D gene is left open where the match is weak. A clone size is listed for some rows: how often the clone was seen (once, few, many), or a class if it is expanded.

J: TRBJ1-3; D: NA; size: many; V: TRBV9; CDR3: CASRRGAAEVGNTIYF; DNA: TGTGCCAGCAGGAGAGGGGCCGCGGAGGTTGGAAACACCATATATTTT
J: TRBJ1-6; D: NA; size: many; V: TRBV2; CDR3: CASSETGTRSDSPLHF; DNA: TGTGCCAGCAGTGAAACAGGGACCCGTTCTGATTCACCCCTCCACTTT
J: TRBJ2-1; D: NA; size: many; V: TRBV6-1; CDR3: CASSEAGPGEPEQFF; DNA: TGTGCCAGCAGTGAAGCGGGGCCAGGCGAGCCCGAGCAGTTCTTC
J: TRBJ2-7; D: NA; size: NA; V: TRBV4-1; CDR3: CASSQEDGPYEQYF; DNA: TGCGCCAGCAGCCAAGAGGACGGACCCTACGAGCAGTACTTC
J: TRBJ1-1; D: TRBD1; size: many; V: TRBV10-3; CDR3: CAISDPWEQGGTEAFF; DNA: TGTGCCATCAGTGATCCTTGGGAACAGGGGGGAACTGAAGCTTTCTTT
J: TRBJ1-4; D: NA; size: many; V: TRBV6-1; CDR3: CASSEARREKLFF; DNA: TGTGCCAGCAGTGAAGCAAGGAGGGAAAAACTGTTTTTT
J: TRBJ2-4; D: NA; size: few; V: TRBV5-3; CDR3: CARSMPGEGCFFESKNIQYF; DNA: TGTGCCAGAAGCATGCCAGGGGAGGGGTGCTTTTTCGAATCCAAAAACATTCAGTACTTC
J: TRBJ1-2; D: NA; size: many; V: TRBV12-5; CDR3: CASGLPPGASNLRGYTF; DNA: TGTGCTAGTGGTTTACCCCCGGGCGCCTCCAATCTAAGGGGCTACACCTTC
J: TRBJ1-1; D: NA; size: many; V: TRBV10-3; CDR3: CAISESATPGLF; DNA: TGTGCCATCAGTGAGTCGGCCACTCCGGGGCTCTTT
J: TRBJ2-3; D: NA; size: many; V: TRBV5-1; CDR3: CASTQDSRSTDTQYF; DNA: TGCGCCAGCACCCAGGACTCAAGAAGCACAGATACGCAGTATTTT
J: TRBJ2-5; D: TRBD1; size: many; V: TRBV12-3/TRBV12-4; CDR3: CASSRRQGARETQYF; DNA: TGTGCCAGCAGCCGAAGACAGGGGGCCCGGGAGACCCAGTACTTC
J: TRBJ1-5; D: NA; size: many; V: TRBV6-6; CDR3: CASSYSGWSNQPQHF; DNA: TGTGCCAGCAGTTACTCGGGGTGGAGCAATCAGCCCCAGCATTTT
J: TRBJ1-2; D: TRBD1; size: few; V: TRBV28; CDR3: CASRTTGGYGYTF; DNA: TGTGCCAGCAGGACAACAGGGGGGTATGGCTACACCTTC
J: TRBJ1-1; D: TRBD1; size: many; V: TRBV20-1; CDR3: CSGWDSHTEAFF; DNA: TGCAGTGGATGGGACAGCCACACTGAAGCTTTCTTT
J: TRBJ2-5; D: NA; size: many; V: TRBV6-2/TRBV6-3; CDR3: CASGDNPETQYF; DNA: TGTGCCAGCGGGGACAACCCAGAGACCCAGTACTTC
J: TRBJ1-2; D: NA; size: medium-sized; V: TRBV13; CDR3: CASSFSQGGYGYTF; DNA: TGTGCCAGCAGCTTTTCCCAGGGAGGATATGGCTACACCTTC
J: TRBJ2-1; D: TRBD2; size: few; V: TRBV4-2; CDR3: CASSQDPLAGYNEQFF; DNA: TGTGCCAGCAGCCAAGATCCACTAGCGGGTTACAATGAGCAGTTCTTC
J: TRBJ2-1; D: TRBD1; size: many; V: TRBV12-3/TRBV12-4; CDR3: CASSSLGQGYNEQFF; DNA: TGTGCCAGCAGTTCTCTGGGACAGGGGTACAATGAGCAGTTCTTC
J: TRBJ2-3; D: NA; size: many; V: TRBV18; CDR3: CASSRVRGTDTQYF; DNA: TGTGCCAGCTCACGCGTAAGAGGCACAGATACGCAGTATTTT
J: TRBJ1-4; D: NA; size: many; V: TRBV6-5; CDR3: CASSYNPNEKLFF; DNA: TGTGCCAGCAGTTATAATCCTAATGAAAAACTGTTTTTT
J: TRBJ1-2; D: NA; size: few; V: TRBV5-4; CDR3: CASSPNPEGRPYGYTF; DNA: TGTGCCAGCAGCCCAAACCCGGAGGGGCGCCCTTATGGCTACACCTTC
J: TRBJ2-1; D: TRBD2; size: many; V: TRBV7-3; CDR3: CASSITSGRGGFYNEQFF; DNA: TGTGCCAGCAGCATTACTAGCGGGAGAGGGGGGTTCTACAATGAGCAGTTCTTC
J: TRBJ2-1; D: TRBD1; size: many; V: TRBV6-5; CDR3: CASSYRSPGRGLVNYNEQFF; DNA: TGTGCCAGCAGTTACCGCTCCCCCGGTAGGGGGCTCGTAAACTACAATGAGCAGTTCTTC
J: TRBJ2-7; D: NA; size: few; V: TRBV15; CDR3: CATSRSYLRDGPYEQYF; DNA: TGTGCCACCAGCAGATCCTACCTCCGGGACGGGCCCTACGAGCAGTACTTC
J: TRBJ2-3; D: NA; size: many; V: TRBV14; CDR3: CASSHGLTDTQYF; DNA: TGTGCCAGCAGCCACGGCTTAACAGATACGCAGTATTTT
J: TRBJ2-7; D: NA; size: NA; V: TRBV6-5; CDR3: CASSYSGLGWREQYF; DNA: TGTGCCAGCAGTTACTCAGGTTTAGGGTGGCGCGAGCAGTACTTC
J: TRBJ1-5; D: NA; size: many; V: TRBV6-2/TRBV6-3; CDR3: CASSDGASNQPQHF; DNA: TGTGCCAGCAGCGACGGGGCCAGCAATCAGCCCCAGCATTTT
J: TRBJ1-1; D: NA; size: many; V: TRBV20-1; CDR3: CSARDLGNTEAFF; DNA: TGCAGTGCTAGAGATCTGGGAAACACTGAAGCTTTCTTT
J: TRBJ2-7; D: TRBD2; size: few; V: TRBV29-1; CDR3: CSVSRTSGRNEQYF; DNA: TGCAGCGTATCAAGGACTAGCGGGAGGAACGAGCAGTACTTC
J: TRBJ1-1; D: NA; size: many; V: TRBV27; CDR3: CASSLRGAGDTEAFF; DNA: TGTGCCAGCAGTTTACGGGGGGCTGGGGACACTGAAGCTTTCTTT
J: TRBJ2-2; D: NA; size: many; V: TRBV4-1; CDR3: CASSQGTANTGELFF; DNA: TGCGCCAGCAGCCAAGGGACAGCGAACACCGGGGAGCTGTTTTTT
J: TRBJ2-3; D: TRBD2; size: many; V: TRBV10-3; CDR3: CAISDWLVAGASTDTQYF; DNA: TGTGCCATCAGTGATTGGTTGGTAGCGGGGGCTAGCACAGATACGCAGTATTTT